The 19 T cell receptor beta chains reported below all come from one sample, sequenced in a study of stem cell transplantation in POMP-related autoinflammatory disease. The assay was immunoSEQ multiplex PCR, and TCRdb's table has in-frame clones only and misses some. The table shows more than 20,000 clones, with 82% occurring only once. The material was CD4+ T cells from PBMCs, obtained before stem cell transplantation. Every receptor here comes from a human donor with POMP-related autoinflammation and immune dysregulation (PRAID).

DNA of the CDR3: TGTGCCAGCAGTGCCCGAGACTTTCGTTACACAGATACGCAGTATTTT. This codes for CASSARDFRYTDTQYF. The chain is built from TRBV6-1 and TRBJ2-3; D remains unclear. Germline assignment: CDR1 MNHNS and CDR2 SASEGT. The CDR3 consists of 16 residues. The V end lost 4 bases, the J end lost 2 bases, and 16 bases lay between the germline ends.

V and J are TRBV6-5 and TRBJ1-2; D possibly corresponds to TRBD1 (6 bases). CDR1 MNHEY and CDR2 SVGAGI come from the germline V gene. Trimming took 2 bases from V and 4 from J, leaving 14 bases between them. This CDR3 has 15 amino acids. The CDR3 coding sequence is TGTGCCAGCAGTTACGGAAGGGGGTTCCCCTATGGCTACACCTTC. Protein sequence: CASSYGRGFPYGYTF.

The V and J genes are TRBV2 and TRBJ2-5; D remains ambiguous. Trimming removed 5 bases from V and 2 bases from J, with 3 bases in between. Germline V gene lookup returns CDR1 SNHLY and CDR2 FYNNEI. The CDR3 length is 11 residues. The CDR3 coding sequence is TGTGCCAGCAGTTTACAAGAGACCCAGTACTTC. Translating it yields CASSLQETQYF.

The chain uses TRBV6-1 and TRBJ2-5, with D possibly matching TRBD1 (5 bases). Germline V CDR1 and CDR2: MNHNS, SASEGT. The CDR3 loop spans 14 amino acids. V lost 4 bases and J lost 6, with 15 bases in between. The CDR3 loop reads CASSARRDRKTQYF. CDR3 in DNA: TGTGCCAGCAGTGCACGCAGGGATAGAAAGACCCAGTACTTC.

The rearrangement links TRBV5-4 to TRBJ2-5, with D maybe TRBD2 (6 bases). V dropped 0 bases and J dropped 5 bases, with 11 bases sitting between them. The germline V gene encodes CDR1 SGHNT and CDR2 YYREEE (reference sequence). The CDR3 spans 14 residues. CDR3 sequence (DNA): TGTGCCAGCAGCTTGGCCGGGGGTATGGAGACCCAGTACTTC. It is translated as CASSLAGGMETQYF.

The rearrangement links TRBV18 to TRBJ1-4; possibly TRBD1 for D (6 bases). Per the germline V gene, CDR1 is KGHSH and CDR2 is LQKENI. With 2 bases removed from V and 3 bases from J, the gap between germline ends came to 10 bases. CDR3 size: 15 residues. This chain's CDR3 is CASSPSGQPNEKLFF. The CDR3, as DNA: TGTGCCAGCTCACCAAGCGGACAGCCTAATGAAAAACTGTTTTTT.

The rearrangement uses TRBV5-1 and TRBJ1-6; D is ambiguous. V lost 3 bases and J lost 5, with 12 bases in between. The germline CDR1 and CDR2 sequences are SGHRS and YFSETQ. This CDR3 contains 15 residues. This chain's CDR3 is CASSSEGRDNSPLHF. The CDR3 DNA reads TGCGCCAGCAGCTCCGAAGGACGAGATAATTCACCCCTCCACTTT.

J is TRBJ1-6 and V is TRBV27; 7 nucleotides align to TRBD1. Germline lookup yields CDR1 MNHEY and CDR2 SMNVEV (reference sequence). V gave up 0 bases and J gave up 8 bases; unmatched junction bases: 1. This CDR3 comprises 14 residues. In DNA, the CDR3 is TGTGCCAGCAGTTTATCCACAGGGGATTCACCCCTCCACTTT. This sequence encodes CASSLSTGDSPLHF.

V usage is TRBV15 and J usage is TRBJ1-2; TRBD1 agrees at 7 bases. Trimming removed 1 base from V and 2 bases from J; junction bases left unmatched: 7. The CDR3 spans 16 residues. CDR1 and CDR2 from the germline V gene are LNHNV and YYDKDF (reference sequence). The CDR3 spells CATSRGLGRGNYGYTF. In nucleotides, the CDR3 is TGTGCCACCAGCAGAGGTCTCGGCAGGGGGAACTATGGCTACACCTTC.

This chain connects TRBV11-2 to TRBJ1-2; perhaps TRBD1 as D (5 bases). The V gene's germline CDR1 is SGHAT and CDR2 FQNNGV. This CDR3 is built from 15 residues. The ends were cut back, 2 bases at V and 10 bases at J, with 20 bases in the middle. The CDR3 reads CASSLNGAASMDYTF. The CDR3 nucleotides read TGTGCCAGCAGCTTAAATGGGGCGGCTTCTATGGACTACACCTTC.

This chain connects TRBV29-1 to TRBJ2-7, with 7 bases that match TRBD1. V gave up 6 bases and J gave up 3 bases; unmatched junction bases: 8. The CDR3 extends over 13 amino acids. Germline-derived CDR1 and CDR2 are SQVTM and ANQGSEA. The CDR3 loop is CSVRTGRHYEQYF. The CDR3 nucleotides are TGCAGCGTCCGGACAGGAAGGCACTACGAGCAGTACTTC.

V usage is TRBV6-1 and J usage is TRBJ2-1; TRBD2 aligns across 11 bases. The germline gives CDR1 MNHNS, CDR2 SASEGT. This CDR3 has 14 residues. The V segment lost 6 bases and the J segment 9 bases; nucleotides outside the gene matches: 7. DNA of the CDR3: TGTGCCAGCAGGACACTAGCGGGAGTGGTTGAGCAGTTCTTC. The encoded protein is CASRTLAGVVEQFF.

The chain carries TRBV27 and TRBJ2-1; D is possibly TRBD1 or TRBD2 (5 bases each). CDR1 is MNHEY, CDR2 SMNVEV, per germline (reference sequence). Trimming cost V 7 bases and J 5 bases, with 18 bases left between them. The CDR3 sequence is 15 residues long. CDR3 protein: CASNVAWDLHNEQFF. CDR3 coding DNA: TGTGCCAGCAATGTAGCTTGGGACCTCCACAATGAGCAGTTCTTC.

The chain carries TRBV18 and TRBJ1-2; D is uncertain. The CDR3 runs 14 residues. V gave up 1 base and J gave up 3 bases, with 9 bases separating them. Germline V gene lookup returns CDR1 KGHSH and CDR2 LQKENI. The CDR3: CASSPQGGDYGYTF. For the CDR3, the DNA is TGTGCCAGCTCACCACAGGGTGGGGACTATGGCTACACCTTC.

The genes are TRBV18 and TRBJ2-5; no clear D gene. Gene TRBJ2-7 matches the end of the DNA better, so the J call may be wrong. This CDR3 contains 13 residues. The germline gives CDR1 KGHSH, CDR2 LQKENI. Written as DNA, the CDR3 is TGTGCCAGCTCAGCGGACGGAACCTACGAGCAGTACTTC. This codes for CASSADGTYEQYF.

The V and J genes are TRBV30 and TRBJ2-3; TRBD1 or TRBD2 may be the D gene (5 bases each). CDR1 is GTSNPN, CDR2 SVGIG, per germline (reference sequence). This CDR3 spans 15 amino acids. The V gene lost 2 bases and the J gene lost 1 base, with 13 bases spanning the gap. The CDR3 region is CAWSFMGVGTDTQYF. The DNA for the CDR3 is TGTGCCTGGAGTTTCATGGGGGTTGGCACAGATACGCAGTATTTT. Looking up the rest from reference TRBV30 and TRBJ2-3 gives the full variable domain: SQTIHQWPATLVQPVGSPLSLECTVEGTSNPNLYWYRQAAGRGLQLLFYSVGIGQISSEVPQNLSASRPQDRQFILSSKKLLLSDSGFYLCAWSFMGVGTDTQYFGPGTRLTVL.

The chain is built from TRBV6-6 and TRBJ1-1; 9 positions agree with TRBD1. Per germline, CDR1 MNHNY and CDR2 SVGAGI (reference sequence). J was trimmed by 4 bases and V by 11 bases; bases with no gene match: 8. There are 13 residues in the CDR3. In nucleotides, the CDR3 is TGTGCCGGAGGACAGGGGATGAGCACTGAAGCTTTCTTT. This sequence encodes CAGGQGMSTEAFF.

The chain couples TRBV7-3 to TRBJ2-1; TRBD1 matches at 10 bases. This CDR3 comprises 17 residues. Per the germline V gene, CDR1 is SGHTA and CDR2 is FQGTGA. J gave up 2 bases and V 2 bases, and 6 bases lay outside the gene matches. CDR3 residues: CASSLGPGTGAYNEQFF. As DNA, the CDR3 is TGTGCCAGCAGCTTAGGGCCCGGGACAGGGGCCTACAATGAGCAGTTCTTC.

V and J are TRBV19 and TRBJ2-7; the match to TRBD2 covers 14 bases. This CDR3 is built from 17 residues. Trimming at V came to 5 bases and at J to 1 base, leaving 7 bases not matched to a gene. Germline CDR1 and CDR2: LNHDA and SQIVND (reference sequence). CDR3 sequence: CASSPRTSGRFSYEQYF. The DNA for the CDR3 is TGTGCCAGTAGTCCCCGGACTAGCGGGAGGTTTTCCTACGAGCAGTACTTC.